This T cell receptor beta chain is drawn from a study of Ad26.COV2.S vaccination and SARS-CoV-2 variants listed by TCRdb under 2021. At the level of the whole study: Vaccine-arm donors were drawn from COV1001, a multicentre, randomized, double-blind, placebo-controlled phase I-IIa trial of Ad26.COV2.S in healthy adults. Ad26.COV2.S was administered intramuscularly at 5 x 10^10 or 1 x 10^11 viral particles, either as a single shot or as two shots given 56 days apart. Sequencing of the TCRbeta repertoire served to evaluate the specificity and breadth of SARS-CoV-2-reactive T cell receptors following Ad26.COV2.S vaccination. The TCR-sequenced set comprised around 30 samples: some 20 Ad26.COV2.S vaccine recipients, 5 placebo recipients and 8 SARS-CoV-2 convalescent individuals. Trial participants were randomized into five groups of five: low-dose or high-dose Ad26.COV2.S given once or twice, or placebo on both occasions. Investigators did not know the trial group allocation while performing experiments and assessing outcomes.

The immunoSEQ Assay was used to sequence TCRbeta CDR3 regions. After extraction, genomic DNA underwent amplification by bias-controlled multiplex PCR, followed by high-throughput sequencing. The source study handled its data this way. To quantify the absolute abundance of each unique TCRbeta CDR3 region, sequences were collapsed and filtered. Usable DNA was measured by amplifying reference genes present in all nucleated cells, and TCRbeta template counts were normalized to that usable DNA to estimate T cell fraction. Repertoire TCRs were annotated as SARS-CoV-2-specific when V gene, CDR3 amino acid sequence and J gene were exactly matched to a known reactive TCR set. The reference SARS-CoV-2 TCR set was obtained from MIRA and was filtered for enrichment in COVID-19-positive ImmuneCODE repertoires, whereby public or cross-reactive TCRs were removed. Using the MIRA antigens, annotated TCRs were further analysed by specific ORF or by position within an ORF. Breadth was defined as the number of annotated unique rearrangements divided by the total number of unique productive rearrangements, and depth was defined as the summed frequency of the annotated unique rearrangements. Group comparisons of TCR breadth used two-sided Wilcoxon rank-sum tests. The source is immuneACCESS, and TCRdb retained only in-frame sequences with V and J called. Part of the clones is not carried over; for the studies checked, unresolved V genes explain less than half of this, and the remainder is unexplained. V and J calls plus clone size are reproduced from that table; the DNA served to infer D and trimming. The sample table lists some 450,000 clones, 90% of them with a count of one. Roughly 3.9% of the sample is in the top ten clones.

Overall study outcomes, separate from this receptor: Ad26.COV2.S recipients had higher spike-specific TCR breadth than placebo recipients (P = 0.0014). Substantial breadth of spike-specific CD8+ and CD4+ T cell responses was reported after vaccination. According to the authors, total T cell responses may have been underestimated by the TCR breadth and depth analyses. The study was not powered to compare responses between vaccine doses or regimens. Vaccine and placebo recipients had similar non-spike TCR breadth, a finding consistent with the vaccine containing only spike.

Relative to germline, V is 6 bases shorter and J is 5 bases shorter, with 10 bases between their ends. From the cysteine through the phenylalanine, the CDR3 covers 12 amino acids. Left in the record is the CDR3 DNA by itself, 36 bases read in frame from the first base. CDR1 SEHNR and CDR2 FQNEAQ were looked up in the germline V gene (reference sequence). According to the study, the label for this sample's treatment or condition signals: over 15 received Ad26.COV2.S at low or high dose, single or two shots; about 5 received placebo; per-sample allocation not given. Repertoires of vaccine and placebo recipients were sequenced from samples collected on day 63 after the first injection. Cohort 1b enrolled 25 to 30 adults aged 18-55 years at a single site in Boston, USA, between 29 July and 7 August 2020. As a vaccine, Ad26.COV2.S was a replication-incompetent adenovirus type 26 vector that expressed a prefusion-stabilized SARS-CoV-2 spike protein derived from the original Wuhan strain.

With respect to this clone: The antigen it recognizes is unknown. Base qualities are not at hand, and no much larger clone is one base apart.

The TCR comes from a person aged 18-65 years who received the Ad26.COV2.S COVID-19 vaccine or a placebo. The chain was built from TRBV7-9 and TRBJ2-5, with the D gene uncertain. This specimen was peripheral blood, taken in a trial of Ad26.COV2.S vaccine versus placebo. The CDR3 reads as follows: CASRLLSETQYF. The DNA reads as follows: TGTGCCAGCAGATTATTGAGCGAGACCCAGTACTTC.